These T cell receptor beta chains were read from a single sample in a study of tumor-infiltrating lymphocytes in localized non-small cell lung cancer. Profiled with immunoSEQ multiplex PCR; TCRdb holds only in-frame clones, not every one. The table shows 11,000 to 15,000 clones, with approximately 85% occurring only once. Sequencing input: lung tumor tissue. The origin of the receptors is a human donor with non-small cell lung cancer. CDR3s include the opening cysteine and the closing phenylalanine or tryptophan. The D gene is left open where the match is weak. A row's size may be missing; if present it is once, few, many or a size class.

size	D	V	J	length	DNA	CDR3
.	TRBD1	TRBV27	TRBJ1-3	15	TGTGCCAGCAGTCCCAGGGACAGGGTTCGAAACACCATATATTTT	CASSPRDRVRNTIYF
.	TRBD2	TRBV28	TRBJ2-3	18	TGTGCCAGCAGCTCTCTCTGGACTAGCGGGGTGAGCACAGATACGCAGTATTTT	CASSSLWTSGVSTDTQYF
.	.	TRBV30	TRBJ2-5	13	TGTGCCTGGAGTGGGGGCGCCGGAGAGACCCAGTACTTC	CAWSGGAGETQYF
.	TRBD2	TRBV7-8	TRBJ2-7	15	TGTGCCAGCAGCCGCCGGACTAGCGGAGGCTACGAGCAGTACTTC	CASSRRTSGGYEQYF
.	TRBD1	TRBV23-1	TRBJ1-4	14	TGCGCCAGCAGTCGGGAGACAGGGAGTGAAAAACTGTTTTTT	CASSRETGSEKLFF
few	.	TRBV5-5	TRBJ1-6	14	TGTGCCAGCAGCCTGTGGGGCGGTAATTCACCCCTCCACTTT	CASSLWGGNSPLHF
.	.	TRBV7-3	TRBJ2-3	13	TGTGCCAGCAGCTCCTCCGGCACAGATACGCAGTATTTT	CASSSSGTDTQYF
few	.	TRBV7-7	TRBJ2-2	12	TGTGCTAGCAGCCCAAACACCGGGGAGCTGTTTTTT	CASSPNTGELFF
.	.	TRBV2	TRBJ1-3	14	TGTGCCAGCAGTGAGGCTGGGGATGGAAACACCATATATTTT	CASSEAGDGNTIYF
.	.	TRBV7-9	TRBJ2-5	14	TGTGCCAGCAGCCCCAGGACGGCTCAAGAGACCCAGTACTTC	CASSPRTAQETQYF
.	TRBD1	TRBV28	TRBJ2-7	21	TGTGCCAGCAGCCGACCCAGTCTAGGACAGGTTCAGTTTAGGGCCTTTGACGAGCAGTACTTC	CASSRPSLGQVQFRAFDEQYF
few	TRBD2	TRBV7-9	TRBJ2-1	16	TGTGCCAGCAGCCCATCCTCTAGCGGGAGCCCGCATGAGCAGTTCTTC	CASSPSSSGSPHEQFF
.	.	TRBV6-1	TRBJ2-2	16	TGTGCCAGCAGTGAAGGGCGTCGGACCGGCACCGGGGAGCTGTTTTTT	CASSEGRRTGTGELFF
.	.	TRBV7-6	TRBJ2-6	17	TGTGCCAGCAGCTTAGGTAAAAGGCTCCCTGGGGCCAACGTCCTGACTTTC	CASSLGKRLPGANVLTF
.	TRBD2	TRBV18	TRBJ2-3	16	TGTGCCAGCTCACCACCGGGACTACGACAAACAGATACGCAGTATTTT	CASSPPGLRQTDTQYF
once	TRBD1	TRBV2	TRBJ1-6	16	TGTGCCAGCAGTGAGGGACAGGGTTTCGATAATTCACCCCTCCACTTT	CASSEGQGFDNSPLHF
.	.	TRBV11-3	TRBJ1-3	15	TGTGCCAGCGTACCGGGGGCCTCCTCTGGAAACACCATATATTTT	CASVPGASSGNTIYF
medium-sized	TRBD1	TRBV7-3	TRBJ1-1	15	TGTGCCAGCAGCTTAACGGGGGGACAGGGGGCGCCGGCTTTCTTT	CASSLTGGQGAPAFF
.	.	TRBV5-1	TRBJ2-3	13	TGCGCCAGCAGCGGTGCTAGCACAGATACGCAGTATTTT	CASSGASTDTQYF
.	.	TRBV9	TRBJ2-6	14	TGTGCCAGCAGCGGACACTCTGGGGCCAACGTCCTGACTTTC	CASSGHSGANVLTF
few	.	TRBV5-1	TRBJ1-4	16	TGCGCCAGCAGCCCTACCGGATCCGCAACTAATGAAAAACTGTTTTTT	CASSPTGSATNEKLFF
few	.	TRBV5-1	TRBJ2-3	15	TGCGCCAGCAGCTTCGGACAGACCCTCAGAGATACGCAGTATTTT	CASSFGQTLRDTQYF
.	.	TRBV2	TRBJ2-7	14	TGTGCCAGCAGCCGAACAGGAAACTACTACGAGCAGTACTTC	CASSRTGNYYEQYF
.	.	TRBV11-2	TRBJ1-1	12	TGTGCCAGCAGCTACAGGACCCTGGGAGCTTTCTTT	CASSYRTLGAFF
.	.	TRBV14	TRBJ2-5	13	TGTGCCAGCAGCCAAGATCTTGAAGGGACCCAGTACTTC	CASSQDLEGTQYF
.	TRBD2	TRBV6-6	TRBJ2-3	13	TGTGCCAGCACTCGGGGGGATGCAGCTACGCAGTATTTT	CASTRGDAATQYF
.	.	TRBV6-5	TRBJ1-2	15	TGTGCCAGCAGTCCAGACCCAAAACCGGTTTATGGCTACACCTTC	CASSPDPKPVYGYTF
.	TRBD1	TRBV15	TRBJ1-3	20	TGTGCCACCAGCAGAGATTTCGGAACTACAGGGGCGATTTCTGGAAACACCATATATTTT	CATSRDFGTTGAISGNTIYF
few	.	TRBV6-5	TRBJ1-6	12	TGTGCCAGCAGTTTTCCGGGCTCACCCCTCCACTTT	CASSFPGSPLHF
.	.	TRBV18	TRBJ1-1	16	TGTGCCAGCTCACCAGTAGGACTCGGGGGGGACACTGAAGCTTTCTTT	CASSPVGLGGDTEAFF
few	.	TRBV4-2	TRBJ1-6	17	TGTGCCAGCAGCCAAGATGGGCCGATACAGGCAAATTCACCCCTCCACTTT	CASSQDGPIQANSPLHF
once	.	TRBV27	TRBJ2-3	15	TGTGCCAGCAGTCTCAGGGGACCGGGCACAGATACGCAGTATTTT	CASSLRGPGTDTQYF
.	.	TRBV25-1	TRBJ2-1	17	TGTGCCAGCAGTGAATCTAGTACAGGAGGGACGAACAATGAGCAGTTCTTC	CASSESSTGGTNNEQFF
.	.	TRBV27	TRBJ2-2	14	TGTGCCAGCAGGGCGCTGGGGAACACCGGGGAGCTGTTTTTT	CASRALGNTGELFF
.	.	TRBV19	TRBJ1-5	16	TGTGCCAGCACGTTAGAGGCCCGAATGGATTATCAGCCCCAGCATTTT	CASTLEARMDYQPQHF
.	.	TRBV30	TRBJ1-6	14	TGTGCCTGGGATATCGGACAGTCGAATTCACCCCTCCACTTT	CAWDIGQSNSPLHF
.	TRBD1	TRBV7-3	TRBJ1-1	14	TGTGCCAGCAGGCCACAGGGGAGGTACACTGAAGCTTTCTTT	CASRPQGRYTEAFF
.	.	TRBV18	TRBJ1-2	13	TGTGCCAGCTCAAATACCCCAAGGGAGGGCTACACCTTC	CASSNTPREGYTF
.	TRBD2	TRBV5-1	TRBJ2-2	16	TGCGCCAGCAGCGGGACCGGGACTAGCGGCACCGGGGAGCTGTTTTTT	CASSGTGTSGTGELFF
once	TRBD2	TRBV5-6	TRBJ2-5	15	TGTGCCAGCAGCTTGAGACTAGCGGGAGCGGAGACCCAGTACTTC	CASSLRLAGAETQYF
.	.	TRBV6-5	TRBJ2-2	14	TGTGCCAGCAGTTACTCGGCGGGCAGCGGGGAGCTGTTTTTT	CASSYSAGSGELFF
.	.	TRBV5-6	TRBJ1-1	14	TGTGCCAGCAGCAACCCGGGACTGAACACTGAAGCTTTCTTT	CASSNPGLNTEAFF
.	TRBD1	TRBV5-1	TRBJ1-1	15	TGCGCCAGCAGCCTCGGACAGGTGCTAGGCACTGAGGCTTTCTTT	CASSLGQVLGTEAFF
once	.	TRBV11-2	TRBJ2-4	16	TGTGCCAGCAGCTTAGGAACGGGGCTCTCTGGGAACATTCAGTACTTC	CASSLGTGLSGNIQYF
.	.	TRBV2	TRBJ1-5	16	TGTGCCATCCAATTATCGGACAGCCTAAGCAATCAGCCCCAGCATTTT	CAIQLSDSLSNQPQHF
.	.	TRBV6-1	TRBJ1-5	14	TGTGCCAGCACGAGGGACTATGGCAATCAGCCCCAGCATTTT	CASTRDYGNQPQHF